This T cell receptor beta chain was captured by sequencing in a study of tissue T cells after allogeneic stem cell transplantation. Study observations and caveats: The patient cohort was small and clinically heterogeneous, with limited sampling depth.

CDR3 sequences, V/J genes, frequencies and template counts came from survey-depth TCRbeta sequencing. The data were produced by immunoSEQ multiplex PCR, yet TCRdb's version contains in-frame clones alone and is incomplete. The sample shows under 5,500 clones, roughly 51% of them seen only once. The time point here: mouse harvest day 7 after allogeneic transplant. Tail vein injection delivered 10^7 T-cell-depleted bone marrow cells and 10^6 splenic CD5+ T cells. Comments on this clone: Its target is unknown. Germline and genes: mouse. From the germline J gene comes the end of the CDR3, since the read stops 1 residue before it.

The germline gives CDR1 KGHPV, CDR2 FQNQEV (reference sequence). Trimming stripped 5 bases from V and 0 bases from J, with 4 bases between. This CDR3 spans 13 amino acids. Sequenced input: lymph node tissue. The receptor was derived from a female BALB/c mouse given C57BL/6 T cells with graft-versus-host disease after an allogeneic hematopoietic cell transplant. This chain links TRBV26 with TRBJ1-4; D uncertain. The CDR3 sequence: CASSALSNERLFF. The CDR3 DNA, read in part, is TGTGCCAGCAGTGCGCTTTCCAACGAAAGATTATTT.